This TCR beta chain appears in the sequencing data of a study of cytomegalovirus exposure and HLA in healthy donors. Findings and caveats of the study: Reports indicated that the classifier achieved high specificity and sensitivity in diagnosing cytomegalovirus status. Rare TCR sequences dominated, though some public TCRs recurred in many donors. Sequencing artifact likely explains a cluster of highly shared sequence variants.

Note on this clone: As yet, its antigen is unknown.

Donors likely had unrecorded immune exposures despite being nominally healthy when sampled. J was trimmed by 8 bases and V by 4 bases; bases with no gene match: 3. Germline CDR1 SGHRS, CDR2 YFSETQ. The CDR3 length is 13 residues. Both 60 Vbeta primers and 13 Jbeta primers went into the PCR. Using immunoSEQ multiplex PCR, the repertoire was profiled, and TCRdb retains in-frame clones only, with some absent. This sample has approximately 71,000 clones, with about three quarters found just once. The sample comprised PBMCs. The TCR was taken from a woman in her thirties or forties in good health and CMV-seropositive. The gene calls are TRBV5-1 and TRBJ1-3; 10 bases fit TRBD1. DNA for the CDR3: TGCGCCAGCAGCGAGGGGACAGGGGACACCATATATTTT. Amino acid sequence: CASSEGTGDTIYF.